These T cell receptor beta chains were read from a single sample in a study of shared clonotypes between healthy human individuals. TCRdb's copy holds only in-frame clones and misses some; the assay was immunoSEQ multiplex PCR. This table has about 2.1 million clones, 85% to 95% appearing once. The specimen sequenced was naive CD8+ T cells from PBMCs. Receptor source: a man aged 18 to 29 in good health. Some clones in this sample may be carry-over from other donors' samples. Each CDR3 is given with its conserved first and last residue. Fields, in order: D gene, clone size, J gene, V gene, CDR3 protein, CDR3 DNA. D genes are given only for firm matches. Clone size is given for some rows only: seen once, a few or many times, or a class if the clone is expanded.

D: TRBD1; size: .; J: TRBJ1-2; V: TRBV6-5; CDR3: CASRTGVHYGYTF; DNA: TGTGCCAGCAGGACAGGGGTTCACTATGGCTACACCTTC
D: TRBD2; size: .; J: TRBJ2-7; V: TRBV4-1; CDR3: CASSRGLAGTPYEQYF; DNA: TGCGCCAGCAGCCGAGGACTAGCGGGAACCCCCTACGAGCAGTACTTC
D: TRBD2; size: once; J: TRBJ2-7; V: TRBV2; CDR3: CASSELRVSGRFSYEQYF; DNA: TGTGCCAGCAGTGAGTTGCGGGTCAGCGGGAGGTTTAGCTACGAGCAGTACTTC
D: .; size: .; J: TRBJ2-1; V: TRBV27; CDR3: CASSLSTDNEQFF; DNA: TGTGCCAGCAGTTTATCGACCGACAATGAGCAGTTCTTC
D: .; size: .; J: TRBJ2-1; V: TRBV4-1; CDR3: CASSPYPGYEQFF; DNA: TGCGCCAGCAGCCCCTACCCGGGCTATGAGCAGTTCTTC
D: TRBD1; size: .; J: TRBJ2-7; V: TRBV28; CDR3: CASSFIQGADEQYF; DNA: TGTGCCAGCAGTTTTATACAGGGGGCGGACGAGCAGTACTTC
D: .; size: .; J: TRBJ1-2; V: TRBV6-5; CDR3: CASSYMEGLELYTF; DNA: TGTGCCAGCAGTTATATGGAGGGGCTCGAGCTCTACACCTTC
D: .; size: .; J: TRBJ2-7; V: TRBV7-3; CDR3: CASSPGPPDYEQYF; DNA: TGTGCCAGCAGCCCAGGGCCGCCAGACTACGAGCAGTACTTC
D: .; size: .; J: TRBJ1-2; V: TRBV9; CDR3: CASSSRDYGYTF; DNA: TGTGCCAGCAGCTCCAGGGATTATGGCTACACCTTC
D: .; size: once; J: TRBJ1-5; V: TRBV7-9; CDR3: CASSTAGKADTYSNQPQHF; DNA: TGTGCCAGCAGCACAGCAGGGAAGGCCGACACGTATAGCAATCAGCCCCAGCATTTT
D: .; size: few; J: TRBJ1-5; V: TRBV7-9; CDR3: CAIDGDGNQPQHF; DNA: TGTGCCATCGACGGTGACGGCAATCAGCCCCAGCATTTT
D: TRBD2; size: .; J: TRBJ2-3; V: TRBV6-5; CDR3: CASSWTSGMTDTQYF; DNA: TGTGCCAGCAGTTGGACTAGCGGGATGACAGATACGCAGTATTTT
D: .; size: .; J: TRBJ2-1; V: TRBV25-1; CDR3: CASQLAGSYNEQFF; DNA: TGTGCCAGTCAGCTGGCTGGCTCCTACAATGAGCAGTTCTTC
D: TRBD2; size: .; J: TRBJ2-1; V: TRBV28; CDR3: CASSRPSGSYNEQFF; DNA: TGTGCCAGCAGTAGGCCTAGCGGATCCTACAATGAGCAGTTCTTC
D: .; size: .; J: TRBJ2-4; V: TRBV21-1; CDR3: CASSWPDREGNIQYF; DNA: TGTGCCAGCTCATGGCCGGACAGGGAAGGGAACATTCAGTACTTC
D: .; size: .; J: TRBJ2-6; V: TRBV7-2; CDR3: CASSYGANVLTF; DNA: TGTGCCAGCAGCTATGGGGCCAACGTCCTGACTTTC
D: .; size: once; J: TRBJ1-2; V: TRBV11-2; CDR3: CASSLRGEVSYTF; DNA: TGTGCCAGCAGCTTACGGGGGGAAGTGAGCTACACCTTC
D: TRBD1; size: .; J: TRBJ2-1; V: TRBV27; CDR3: CASSFNRGEQFF; DNA: TGTGCCAGCAGTTTCAACAGGGGGGAGCAGTTCTTC
D: .; size: .; J: TRBJ2-3; V: TRBV7-8; CDR3: CASSLRVSTDTQYF; DNA: TGTGCCAGCAGCTTAAGGGTTAGCACAGATACGCAGTATTTT
D: .; size: .; J: TRBJ1-2; V: TRBV9; CDR3: CASSVAKALNYGYTF; DNA: TGTGCCAGCAGCGTAGCAAAGGCCTTGAACTATGGCTACACCTTC
D: TRBD1; size: .; J: TRBJ1-2; V: TRBV5-1; CDR3: CASSFGTGGEAGYTF; DNA: TGCGCCAGCAGCTTCGGGACAGGGGGCGAAGCTGGCTACACCTTC
D: TRBD2; size: .; J: TRBJ2-1; V: TRBV6-1; CDR3: CASSEWLSLAGRNEQFF; DNA: TGTGCCAGCAGTGAATGGCTATCCTTAGCGGGTCGCAATGAGCAGTTCTTC
D: TRBD2; size: .; J: TRBJ2-7; V: TRBV27; CDR3: CASRGTSGRPRDEQYF; DNA: TGTGCCAGCAGAGGGACTAGCGGGAGGCCCAGGGACGAGCAGTACTTC
D: .; size: few; J: TRBJ2-1; V: TRBV4-1; CDR3: CASSQVRNEQFF; DNA: TGCGCCAGCAGCCAAGTTCGGAATGAGCAGTTCTTC
D: .; size: .; J: TRBJ1-1; V: TRBV5-4; CDR3: CASSFLENTEAFF; DNA: TGTGCCAGCAGCTTTCTGGAGAACACTGAAGCTTTCTTT
D: TRBD1; size: .; J: TRBJ2-7; V: TRBV7-9; CDR3: CATLGRQGDYEQYF; DNA: TGTGCCACCCTAGGCAGACAGGGGGACTACGAGCAGTACTTC